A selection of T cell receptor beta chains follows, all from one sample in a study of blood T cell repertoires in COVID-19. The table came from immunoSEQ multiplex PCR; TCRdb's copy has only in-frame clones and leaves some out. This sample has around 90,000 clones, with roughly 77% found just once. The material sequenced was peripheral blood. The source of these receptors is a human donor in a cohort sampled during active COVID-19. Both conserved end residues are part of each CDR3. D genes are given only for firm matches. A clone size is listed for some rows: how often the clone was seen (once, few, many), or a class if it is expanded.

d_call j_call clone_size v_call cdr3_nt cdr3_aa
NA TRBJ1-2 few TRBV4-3 TGCGCCAGCAGCCGGACGACAGGTGCTTACTACACCTTC CASSRTTGAYYTF
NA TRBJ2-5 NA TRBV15 TGTGCCACCAGCAGAGATTTAAGCGGGTCCCAGTACTTC CATSRDLSGSQYF
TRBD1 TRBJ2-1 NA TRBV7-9 TGTGCCAGCAGCCCACCCGTGGGGCAGGGGGATAGATACAATGAGCAGTTCTTC CASSPPVGQGDRYNEQFF
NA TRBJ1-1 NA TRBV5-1 TGCGCCAGCAGCTTGTTCGGGGAGGTCACTGAAGCTTTCTTT CASSLFGEVTEAFF
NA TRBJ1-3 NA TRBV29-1 TGCAGCGTCGGGTCCGGAAACACCATATATTTT CSVGSGNTIYF
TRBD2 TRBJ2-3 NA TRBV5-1 TGCGCCAGCAGCTTGGGGGTAGCGGGGGGCACAGATACGCAGTATTTT CASSLGVAGGTDTQYF
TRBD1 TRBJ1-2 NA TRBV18 TGTGCCAGCTCACCCCTGGGACAGGGCTATGGCTACACCTTC CASSPLGQGYGYTF
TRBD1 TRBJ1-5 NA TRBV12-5 TGTGCTAGTGGCGGGGACAGTTTTAGCAATCAGCCCCAGCATTTT CASGGDSFSNQPQHF
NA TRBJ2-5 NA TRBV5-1 TGCGCCAGCAGCCCCTCGCGGGGGCGGCAAGAGACCCAGTACTTC CASSPSRGRQETQYF
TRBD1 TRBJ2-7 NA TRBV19 TGTGCCAGTAGTCATGGGGGGACAGGGGCGCACGAGCAGTACTTC CASSHGGTGAHEQYF